These 27 T cell receptor beta chains originate from one sample sequenced in a study of T-cell memory formation after mild COVID-19. Using its own MiXCR run on the 5' RACE reads, TCRdb lists one record per CDR3 protein. The sample has roughly 250,000 distinct CDR3 sequences; 16% are singletons. Sample: PBMCs or a T cell subset sorted from them (not recorded which). The source of these receptors is a man between 18 and 29 years old who had mild COVID-19 (a few samples of this study predate the infection). Cell type and time point are not known.

This clonotype was counted only a few times. The J gene is TRBJ2-2, the V gene TRBV12-3 or TRBV12-4; 8 nucleotides match TRBD2. The length of the CDR3 is 14 residues. The J segment lost 2 bases and the V segment lost 6 bases, leaving 2 bases of the junction unmatched. Written as DNA, the CDR3 is TGTGCCAGCAGACGGGGGGGCAACACCGGGGAGCTGTTTTTT. It yields the protein CASRRGGNTGELFF.

This chain joins TRBV9 and TRBJ2-7, with 8 bases identical to TRBD1. The germline CDR1 and CDR2 sequences are SGDLS and YYNGEE. The CDR3 has 13 amino acids. Trimming removed 0 bases from V and 6 bases from J; junction bases left unmatched: 2. CDR3 nucleotide sequence: TGTGCCAGCAGCGTAGCAACAGGGGGCGAGCAGTACGTC. Encoded protein: CASSVATGGEQYV.

The gene calls are TRBV5-4 and TRBJ1-4; no firm D call. V was trimmed by 4 bases and J by 6 bases, leaving 10 bases between them. The germline gives CDR1 SGHNT, CDR2 YYREEE (reference sequence). This CDR3 region has 13 residues. CDR3 DNA: TGTGCCAGCAGCATTCAGAGCGATGAAAAACTGTTTTTT. Its protein is CASSIQSDEKLFF.

This clonotype was seen many times. The chain uses TRBV4-2 and TRBJ2-4; 11 positions agree with TRBD1. The CDR3 length is 16 residues. Unmatched junction bases numbered 6, after V lost 4 bases and J lost 4 bases. CDR1 is LGHNA and CDR2 is YNFKEQ in the germline V gene. The CDR3 DNA is TGTGCCAGCAGCCCGGGGACAGGGGGGGTGAAAAACATTCAGTACTTC. Encoded protein: CASSPGTGGVKNIQYF.

This clonotype was counted between two and nine times. The chain has TRBV4-3 and TRBJ2-3, with D perhaps TRBD1 or TRBD2 (6 bases each). The germline gives CDR1 LGHNA, CDR2 YSLEER. The V and J ends lost 4 bases and 2 bases respectively, with 19 bases between them. The CDR3 loop spans 17 amino acids. CDR3 sequence (DNA): TGCGCCAGCAGCCCTCGCCGGTCCGGGGGCCACACAGATACGCAGTATTTT. It specifies CASSPRRSGGHTDTQYF.

Notes on this clonotype: A much larger clone is a single base away; this may be a read error. The chain couples TRBV7-6 to TRBJ1-1; TRBD1 aligns across 7 bases. Germline V gene data show CDR1 as SGHVS and CDR2 as FNYEAQ. This CDR3 spans 13 amino acids. The V gene end was trimmed by 5 bases and the J gene end by 1 base; junction bases not matched to a gene: 1. CDR3 bases: TGTGCCAGCAGCGGACAGGCGAACACTGAAGCTTTCTTT. Its protein product is CASSGQANTEAFF.

The chain has TRBV14 and TRBJ2-5; TRBD1 aligns across 8 bases. Trimming removed 0 bases from V and 0 bases from J; junction bases left unmatched: 18. This CDR3 comprises 21 residues. The V gene's germline CDR1 is SGHDN and CDR2 FVKESK. The CDR3 nucleotides are TGTGCCAGCAGCCAAGATTTGAATTCGGCTTGGGGACAGGCAGACCAAGAGACCCAGTACTTC. Its protein product is CASSQDLNSAWGQADQETQYF.

This clonotype was counted between two and nine times. This chain uses TRBV7-2 with TRBJ2-1; D might be TRBD1 or TRBD2, each matching 6 bases. Germline CDR1 SGHTA, CDR2 FQGNSA. The V and J ends lost 0 bases and 4 bases respectively, with 25 bases between them. This CDR3 is built from 20 residues. The CDR3 DNA sequence: TGTGCCAGCAGCTTAGCGGCGGGTTGGAGGGGGGCCTCCTCTTACAATGAGCAGTTCTTC. This codes for CASSLAAGWRGASSYNEQFF.

The chain recombines TRBV7-9 with TRBJ2-7; a weak D match, TRBD1 (5 bases). Per the germline V gene, CDR1 is SEHNR and CDR2 is FQNEAQ (reference sequence). This CDR3 spans 15 amino acids. Trimming took off 2 bases at V and 2 bases at J, with 13 bases between the two ends. The CDR3 loop reads CASSLSLTDAYEQYF. CDR3 DNA sequence: TGTGCCAGCAGCTTAAGCCTGACAGATGCCTACGAGCAGTACTTC.

The chain carries TRBV5-6 and TRBJ1-2; D possibly corresponds to TRBD1 (5 bases). Germline assignment: CDR1 SGHDT and CDR2 YYEEEE. Trimming left V 4 bases short and J 8 bases short, with 18 bases between. The CDR3 covers 14 residues. In DNA form, the CDR3 reads TGTGCCAGCAGCCCCCGGGACGTCGCTCGAGGCTACACCTTC. It is translated as CASSPRDVARGYTF.

This clonotype was counted ten times or more. This chain connects TRBV7-6 to TRBJ2-1, with D possibly being TRBD1 (6 bases). Germline CDR1 and CDR2: SGHVS and FNYEAQ. Trimming shortened V by 5 bases and J by 3 bases, and 11 bases separated the two germline ends. The CDR3 extends over 14 amino acids. The CDR3 nucleotides are TGTGCCAGCAGCGCCCAGACAGGCTACAATGAGCAGTTCTTC. Its protein is CASSAQTGYNEQFF.

The J gene is TRBJ2-2, the V gene TRBV6-5; D may correspond to TRBD1 or TRBD2 (5 bases each). Germline V lookup: CDR1 MNHEY, CDR2 SVGAGI. V lost 6 bases, J lost 5 bases, and 19 bases lay in between. The CDR3 loop spans 16 amino acids. CDR3 in DNA: TGTGCCAGCAGCGGACCGGGACGCTTGGGAACCGGGGAGCTGTTTTTT. This translates into CASSGPGRLGTGELFF.

In this sample, this clonotype turned up a few times. This chain connects TRBV21-1 to TRBJ1-3; TRBD1, as called in the table, went unchecked against the DNA. TRBV21-1 represents a pseudogene. This CDR3 is 16 amino acids long. CDR3 DNA sequence: TGTGCCAGCAGCTTCCCAGGACAGTCCGATGGAAACACCATATATTTT. It yields the protein CASSFPGQSDGNTIYF.

This clonotype was counted between two and nine times. The chain uses TRBV28 and TRBJ1-4, with D perhaps matching TRBD1 (6 bases). Germline-derived CDR1 and CDR2 are MDHEN and SYDVKM. The ends were cut back, 7 bases at V and 8 bases at J, with 17 bases in the middle. This CDR3 contains 14 residues. This CDR3 reads CASKMGGAVEKLFF. The CDR3 DNA sequence: TGTGCCAGCAAGATGGGGGGCGCGGTAGAAAAACTGTTTTTT.

V usage is TRBV5-1 and J usage is TRBJ2-7; D gene unclear. Germline CDR1 SGHRS, CDR2 YFSETQ. Between the trimmed V and J ends, which lost 5 bases and 2 bases, there was a span of 8 bases. The CDR3 loop spans 12 amino acids. This CDR3 reads CASSPDTYEQYF. The CDR3 coding sequence is TGCGCCAGCAGTCCCGACACCTACGAGCAGTACTTC. Combining the CDR3 with reference TRBV5-1 and TRBJ2-7 gives the whole variable domain KAGVTQTPRYLIKTRGQQVTLSCSPISGHRSVSWYQQTPGQGLQFLFEYFSETQRNKGNFPGRFSGRQFSNSRSEMNVSTLELGDSALYLCASSPDTYEQYFGPGTRLTVT.

The genes are TRBV7-8 and TRBJ2-1; D is possibly TRBD1 (6 bases). CDR3 size: 15 residues. V lost 2 bases, J lost 8 bases, and 16 bases lay in between. Germline CDR1 reads SGHVS; CDR2 reads FQNEAQ. CDR3 residues: CASSLRSGGRDEQFF. The CDR3, as DNA: TGTGCCAGCAGCTTAAGATCTGGGGGCCGAGATGAGCAGTTCTTC.

The sample holds a few counts of this clonotype. The J gene is TRBJ2-3, the V gene TRBV24-1; TRBD2 might be the D (7 bases). V was trimmed by 4 bases and J by 1 base, leaving 17 bases between them. The CDR3 totals 17 residues. CDR1 and CDR2 from the germline V gene are KGHDR and SFDVKD. The CDR3 nucleotides are TGTGCCACCAGTGACCCCCGGGGGGCCGGTGGCACAGATACGCAGTATTTT. This gives the protein CATSDPRGAGGTDTQYF.

This clonotype was picked up a small number of times. J is TRBJ2-5 and V is TRBV6-5; the D is unclear. Germline V gives CDR1 MNHEY, CDR2 SVGAGI. The CDR3 totals 13 residues. Deletions cut 0 bases from V and 5 bases from J, with 7 bases between. The CDR3: CASSYSVVETQYF. As DNA, the CDR3 is TGTGCCAGCAGTTACTCGGTGGTTGAGACCCAGTACTTC.

This clonotype was observed a handful of times. J is TRBJ2-1 and V is TRBV5-1; D may be TRBD1 (6 bases). This CDR3 comprises 17 residues. Trimming left V 4 bases short and J 10 bases short, with 27 bases between. Germline V CDR1 and CDR2: SGHRS, YFSETQ. CDR3: CASSPQPQGSGSQEQFF. CDR3 nucleotide sequence: TGCGCCAGCAGCCCCCAACCACAGGGATCGGGGTCACAGGAGCAGTTCTTC.

This clonotype was observed a few times. This rearrangement joins TRBV12-5 to TRBJ1-1; 8 bases are shared with TRBD1. In germline, CDR1 is LGHNT, CDR2 FRNRAP. The CDR3 extends over 14 amino acids. After removal of 5 bases from V and 7 bases from J, the junction contained 9 bases not matched to a gene. The CDR3 reads CASGKPTGDREAFF. Here the CDR3 DNA reads TGTGCTAGTGGTAAACCGACAGGGGATCGTGAAGCTTTCTTT.

Many counts were recorded for this clonotype. CDR3 loop: CAISEQHGTANQPQHF. CDR3 in DNA: TGTGCCATCAGTGAGCAACACGGGACGGCGAATCAGCCCCAGCATTTT. This chain joins TRBV10-3 and TRBJ1-5, with D maybe TRBD1 (5 bases). V was clipped by 2 bases and J by 4 bases, with 15 bases between them. In germline, CDR1 is ENHRY, CDR2 SYGVKD. The CDR3 runs 16 residues.

The chain couples TRBV20-1 to TRBJ2-4; D is unresolved. Germline assignment: CDR1 DFQATT and CDR2 SNEGSKA (reference sequence). This CDR3 comprises 16 residues. V lost 1 base, J lost 1 base, and 14 bases lay in between. The CDR3 bases are TGCAGTGCTAGAGTGTCGGGCGTGGAGGCCAAAAACATTCAGTACTTC. Translating it yields CSARVSGVEAKNIQYF.

In this sample, this clonotype turned up a few times. The chain combines TRBV12-3 or TRBV12-4 with TRBJ1-2, with 7 positions matching TRBD1. V lost 6 bases to trimming and J lost 4 bases; unmatched junction nucleotides: 8. The CDR3 totals 14 residues. This CDR3 reads CASRPRGGAYGYTF. CDR3 nucleotides: TGTGCCAGCAGACCCAGGGGGGGGGCCTATGGCTACACCTTC.

This clonotype turned up a few times. V gene TRBV5-1 combines with J gene TRBJ2-3; D ambiguous. Germline V CDR1 and CDR2: SGHRS, YFSETQ. This CDR3 contains 15 residues. V shed 3 bases and J shed 0 bases, with 11 bases lying between them. CDR3 amino acids: CASSSVGWSTDTQYF. In DNA, the CDR3 is TGCGCCAGCAGCTCGGTCGGGTGGAGCACAGATACGCAGTATTTT.

This clonotype has more than one count but fewer than ten. V usage is TRBV15 and J usage is TRBJ2-1; 9 nucleotides agree with TRBD2. From germline, CDR1 is LNHNV and CDR2 YYDKDF (reference sequence). V dropped 0 bases and J dropped 12; count of bases not matched to a gene: 15. The CDR3 contains 17 residues. CDR3 DNA sequence: TGTGCCACCAGCAGAGATCCGAGCGGGGGGCTCCCGTTCGGGCAGTTCTTC. Translated, it gives CATSRDPSGGLPFGQFF.

This clonotype appeared many times. The genes are TRBV5-5 and TRBJ1-1; D not certain. This CDR3 spans 14 amino acids. V was cut by 2 bases and J by 7 bases, with 15 bases left in between. The germline gives CDR1 SGHKS, CDR2 YYEKEE (reference sequence). CDR3 residues: CASSFGATTLEAFF. The CDR3 nucleotides read TGTGCCAGCAGCTTCGGAGCAACCACCCTTGAAGCTTTCTTT.

V is TRBV29-1 and J is TRBJ2-7; no clear D gene. V lost 3 bases, J lost 7 bases, and 7 bases lay in between. This CDR3 region has 10 residues. Germline V gives CDR1 SQVTM, CDR2 ANQGSEA. The DNA of the CDR3 is TGCAGCGTTGAGGTGGGGGAGCAGTACTTC. Its protein product is CSVEVGEQYF.